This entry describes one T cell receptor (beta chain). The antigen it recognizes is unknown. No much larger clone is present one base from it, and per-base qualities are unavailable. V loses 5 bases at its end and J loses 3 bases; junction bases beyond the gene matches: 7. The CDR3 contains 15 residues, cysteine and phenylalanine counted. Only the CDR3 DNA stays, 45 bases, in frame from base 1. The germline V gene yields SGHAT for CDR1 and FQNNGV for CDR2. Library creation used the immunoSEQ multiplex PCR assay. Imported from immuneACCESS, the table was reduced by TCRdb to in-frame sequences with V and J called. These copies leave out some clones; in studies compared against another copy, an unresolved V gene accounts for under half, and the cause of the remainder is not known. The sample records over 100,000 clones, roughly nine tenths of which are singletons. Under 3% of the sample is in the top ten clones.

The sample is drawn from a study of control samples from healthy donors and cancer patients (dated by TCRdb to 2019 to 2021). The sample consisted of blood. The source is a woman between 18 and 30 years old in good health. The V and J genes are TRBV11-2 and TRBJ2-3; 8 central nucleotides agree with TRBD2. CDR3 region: CASSVTSASTDTQYF. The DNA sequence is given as TGTGCCAGCAGCGTGACTAGCGCGTCTACAGATACGCAGTATTTT.